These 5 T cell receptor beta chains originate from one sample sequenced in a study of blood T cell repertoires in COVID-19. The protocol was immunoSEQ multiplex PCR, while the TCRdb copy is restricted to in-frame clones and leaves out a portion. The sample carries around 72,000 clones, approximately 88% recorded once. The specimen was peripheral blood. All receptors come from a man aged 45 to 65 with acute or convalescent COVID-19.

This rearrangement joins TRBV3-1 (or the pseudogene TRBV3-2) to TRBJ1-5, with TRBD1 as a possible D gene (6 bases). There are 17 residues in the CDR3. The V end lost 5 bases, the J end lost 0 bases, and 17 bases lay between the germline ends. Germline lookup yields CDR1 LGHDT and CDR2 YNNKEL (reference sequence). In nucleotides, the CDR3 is TGTGCCAGCAGCTCCGGGACACGGATTTATAGCAATCAGCCCCAGCATTTT. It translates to CASSSGTRIYSNQPQHF.

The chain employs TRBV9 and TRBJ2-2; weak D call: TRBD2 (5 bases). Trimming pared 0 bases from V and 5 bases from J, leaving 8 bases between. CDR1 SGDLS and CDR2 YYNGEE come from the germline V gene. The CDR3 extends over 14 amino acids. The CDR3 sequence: CASSVDAGTGELFF. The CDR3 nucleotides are TGTGCCAGCAGCGTAGACGCGGGTACCGGGGAGCTGTTTTTT.

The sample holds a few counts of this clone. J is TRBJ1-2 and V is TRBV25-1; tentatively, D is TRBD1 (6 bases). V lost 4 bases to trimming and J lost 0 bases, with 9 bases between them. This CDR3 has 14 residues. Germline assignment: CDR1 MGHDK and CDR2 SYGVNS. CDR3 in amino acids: CASSADRANYGYTF. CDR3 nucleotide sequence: TGTGCCAGCAGTGCGGACAGAGCTAACTATGGCTACACCTTC.

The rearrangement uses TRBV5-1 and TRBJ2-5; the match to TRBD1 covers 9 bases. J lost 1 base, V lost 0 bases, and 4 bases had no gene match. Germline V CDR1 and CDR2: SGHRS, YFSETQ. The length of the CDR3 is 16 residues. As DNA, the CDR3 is TGCGCCAGCAGCTTGGCAGGGACAGGGCTCCAAGAGACCCAGTACTTC. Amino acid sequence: CASSLAGTGLQETQYF.

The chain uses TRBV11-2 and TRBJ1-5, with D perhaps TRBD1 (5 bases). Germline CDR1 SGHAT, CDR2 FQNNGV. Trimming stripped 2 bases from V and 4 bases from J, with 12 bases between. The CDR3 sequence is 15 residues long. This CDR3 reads CASSLTTQGNQPQHF. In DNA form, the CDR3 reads TGTGCCAGCAGCTTAACCACGCAGGGTAATCAGCCCCAGCATTTT.